Listed here are 3 T cell receptor beta chains from one sample, sequenced in a study of blood T cell repertoires in COVID-19. The data were produced by immunoSEQ multiplex PCR, yet TCRdb's version contains in-frame clones alone and is incomplete. Of 200,000 to 300,000 clones listed, approximately 86% are singletons. The specimen was peripheral blood. These receptors were obtained from a woman in her 30s who had recovered from COVID-19.

J is TRBJ1-5 and V is TRBV7-9, with D hard to call. V shed 4 bases and J shed 4 bases, with 8 bases lying between them. Germline V lookup: CDR1 SEHNR, CDR2 FQNEAQ (reference sequence). The CDR3 consists of 13 residues. The CDR3: CASSSSLNQPQHF. Here the CDR3 DNA reads TGTGCCAGCAGCTCGTCACTTAATCAGCCCCAGCATTTT.

The rearrangement links TRBV9 to TRBJ2-6; 8 bases match TRBD2. The CDR3 runs 21 residues. Germline assignment: CDR1 SGDLS and CDR2 YYNGEE. Trimming took 3 bases from V and 1 from J; bases not matched to a gene: 18. CDR3 sequence: CASSGFTGGLAGLSGANVLTF. The CDR3 region has the DNA TGTGCCAGCAGCGGCTTCACCGGGGGGCTAGCGGGCCTGTCTGGGGCCAACGTCCTGACTTTC.

The chain employs TRBV18 and TRBJ1-1, with a tentative D call TRBD1 (6 bases). Germline V gene lookup returns CDR1 KGHSH and CDR2 LQKENI. V dropped 5 bases and J dropped 4 bases, with 14 bases sitting between them. The CDR3 runs 14 residues. The CDR3 loop reads CASSVKQGSTEAFF. The CDR3 DNA sequence: TGTGCCAGCTCAGTAAAACAGGGTTCCACTGAAGCTTTCTTT.